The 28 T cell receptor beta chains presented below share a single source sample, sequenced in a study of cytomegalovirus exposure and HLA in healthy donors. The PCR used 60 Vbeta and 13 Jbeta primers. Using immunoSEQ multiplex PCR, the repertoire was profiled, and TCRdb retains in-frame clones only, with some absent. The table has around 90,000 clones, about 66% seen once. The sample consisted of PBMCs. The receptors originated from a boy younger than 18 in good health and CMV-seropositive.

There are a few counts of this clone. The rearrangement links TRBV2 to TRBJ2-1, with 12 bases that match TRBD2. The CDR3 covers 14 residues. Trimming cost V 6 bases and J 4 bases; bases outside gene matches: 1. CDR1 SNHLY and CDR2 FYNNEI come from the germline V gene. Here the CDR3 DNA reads TGTGCCAGCAGAGGGACTAGCGGGTACAATGAGCAGTTCTTC. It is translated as CASRGTSGYNEQFF.

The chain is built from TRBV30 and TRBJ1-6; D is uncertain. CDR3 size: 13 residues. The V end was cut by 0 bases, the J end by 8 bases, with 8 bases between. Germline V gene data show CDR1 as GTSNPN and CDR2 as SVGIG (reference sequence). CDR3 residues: CAWSVGGDSPLHF. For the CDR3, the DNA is TGTGCCTGGAGTGTCGGAGGAGATTCACCCCTCCACTTT.

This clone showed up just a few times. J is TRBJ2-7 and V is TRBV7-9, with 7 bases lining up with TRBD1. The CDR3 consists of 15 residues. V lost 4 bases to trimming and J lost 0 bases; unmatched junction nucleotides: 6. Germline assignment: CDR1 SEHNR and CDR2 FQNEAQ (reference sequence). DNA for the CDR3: TGTGCCAGCAGCTCCCGTAGACAGGGCTCCTACGAGCAGTACTTC. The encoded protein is CASSSRRQGSYEQYF.

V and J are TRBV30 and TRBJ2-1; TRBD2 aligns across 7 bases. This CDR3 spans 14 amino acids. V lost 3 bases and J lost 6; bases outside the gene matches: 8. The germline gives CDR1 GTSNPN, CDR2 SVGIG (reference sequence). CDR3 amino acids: CAWRGIAGLNEQFF. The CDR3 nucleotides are TGTGCCTGGAGGGGAATAGCGGGTCTCAATGAGCAGTTCTTC.

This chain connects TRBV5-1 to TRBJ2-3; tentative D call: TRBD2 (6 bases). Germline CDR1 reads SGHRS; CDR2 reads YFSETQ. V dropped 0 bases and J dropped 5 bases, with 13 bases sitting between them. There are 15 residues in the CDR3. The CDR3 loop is CASSLEGLQGDTQYF. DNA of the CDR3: TGCGCCAGCAGCTTGGAGGGACTGCAAGGAGATACGCAGTATTTT.

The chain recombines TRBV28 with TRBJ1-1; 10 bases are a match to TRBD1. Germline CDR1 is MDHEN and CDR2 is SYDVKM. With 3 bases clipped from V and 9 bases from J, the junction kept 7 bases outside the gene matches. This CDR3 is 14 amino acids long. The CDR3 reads CASSFSGQGFQAFF. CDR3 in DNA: TGTGCCAGCAGTTTCTCGGGACAGGGGTTTCAAGCTTTCTTT.

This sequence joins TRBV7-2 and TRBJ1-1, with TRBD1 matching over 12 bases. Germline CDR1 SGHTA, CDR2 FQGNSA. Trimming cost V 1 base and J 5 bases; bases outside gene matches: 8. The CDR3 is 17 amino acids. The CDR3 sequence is CASSLVGQGAVGTEAFF. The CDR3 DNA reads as TGTGCCAGCAGCTTAGTGGGACAGGGGGCGGTAGGTACTGAAGCTTTCTTT.

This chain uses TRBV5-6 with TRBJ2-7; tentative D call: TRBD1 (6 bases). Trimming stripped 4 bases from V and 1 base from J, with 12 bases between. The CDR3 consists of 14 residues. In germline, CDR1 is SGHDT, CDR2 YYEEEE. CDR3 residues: CASSPGVGSYEQYF. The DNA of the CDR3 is TGTGCCAGCAGCCCAGGGGTGGGTTCCTACGAGCAGTACTTC.

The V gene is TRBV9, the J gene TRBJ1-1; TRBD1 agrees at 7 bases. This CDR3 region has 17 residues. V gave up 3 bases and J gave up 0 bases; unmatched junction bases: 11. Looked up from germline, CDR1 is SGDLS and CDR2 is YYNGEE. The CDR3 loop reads CASSGGTGAVLNTEAFF. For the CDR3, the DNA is TGTGCCAGCAGCGGAGGTACAGGGGCGGTTTTGAACACTGAAGCTTTCTTT.

CDR3: CASSPYRGSSGNTIYF. The CDR3, as DNA: TGCGCCAGCAGTCCATACAGGGGTTCCTCTGGAAACACCATATATTTT. The V call is TRBV5-1, the J call TRBJ1-3, with 7 positions matching TRBD1. With V trimmed by 5 bases and J by 0 bases, 8 bases remained unmatched. CDR1 is SGHRS and CDR2 is YFSETQ in the germline V gene. CDR3 size: 16 residues.

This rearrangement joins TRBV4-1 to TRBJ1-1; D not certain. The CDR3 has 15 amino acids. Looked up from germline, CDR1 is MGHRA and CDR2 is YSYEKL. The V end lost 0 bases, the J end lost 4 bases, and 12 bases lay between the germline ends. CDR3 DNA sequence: TGCGCCAGCAGCCAAGATCGACGGGTCGGCACTGAAGCTTTCTTT. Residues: CASSQDRRVGTEAFF.

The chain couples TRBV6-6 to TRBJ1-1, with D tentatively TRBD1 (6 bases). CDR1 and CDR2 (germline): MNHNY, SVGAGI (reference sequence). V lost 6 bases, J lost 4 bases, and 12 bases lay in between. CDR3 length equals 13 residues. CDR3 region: CASSPTGSTEAFF. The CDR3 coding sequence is TGTGCCAGCAGCCCAACAGGGAGCACTGAAGCTTTCTTT.

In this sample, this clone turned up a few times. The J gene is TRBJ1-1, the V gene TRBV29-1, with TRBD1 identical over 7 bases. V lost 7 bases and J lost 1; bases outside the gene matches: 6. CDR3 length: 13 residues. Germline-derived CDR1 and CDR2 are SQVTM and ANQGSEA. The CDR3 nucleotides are TGCAGCGCCCGTGGGACAGAGAACACTGAAGCTTTCTTT. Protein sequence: CSARGTENTEAFF.

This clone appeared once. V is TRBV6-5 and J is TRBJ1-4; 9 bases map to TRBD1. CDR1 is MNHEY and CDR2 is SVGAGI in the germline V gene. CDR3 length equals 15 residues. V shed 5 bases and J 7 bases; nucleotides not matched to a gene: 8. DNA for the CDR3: TGTGCCAGCAGTCTCCGGGACAGGGTATTTGAAAAACTGTTTTTT. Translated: CASSLRDRVFEKLFF.

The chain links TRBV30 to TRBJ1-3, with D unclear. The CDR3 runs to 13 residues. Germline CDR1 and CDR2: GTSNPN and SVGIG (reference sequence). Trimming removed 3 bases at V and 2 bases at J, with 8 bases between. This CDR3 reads CAWRVNTGNTIYF. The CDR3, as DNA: TGTGCCTGGAGGGTAAACACTGGAAACACCATATATTTT.

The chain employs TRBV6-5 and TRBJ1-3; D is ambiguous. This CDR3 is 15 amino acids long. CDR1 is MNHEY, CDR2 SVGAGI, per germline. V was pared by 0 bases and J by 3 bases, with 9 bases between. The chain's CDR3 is CASSYSILFGNTIYF. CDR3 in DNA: TGTGCCAGCAGTTACTCTATATTGTTTGGAAACACCATATATTTT.

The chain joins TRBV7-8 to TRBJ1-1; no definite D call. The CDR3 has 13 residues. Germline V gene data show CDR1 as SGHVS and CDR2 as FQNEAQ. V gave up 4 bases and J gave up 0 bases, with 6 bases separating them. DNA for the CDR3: TGTGCCAGCAGCTCCCAATTGAACACTGAAGCTTTCTTT. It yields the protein CASSSQLNTEAFF.

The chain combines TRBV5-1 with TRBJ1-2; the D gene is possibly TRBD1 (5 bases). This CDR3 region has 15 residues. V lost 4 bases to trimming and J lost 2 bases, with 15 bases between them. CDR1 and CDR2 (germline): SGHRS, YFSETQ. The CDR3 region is CASSPDTGFNYGYTF. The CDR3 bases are TGCGCCAGCAGCCCGGATACAGGTTTCAACTATGGCTACACCTTC.

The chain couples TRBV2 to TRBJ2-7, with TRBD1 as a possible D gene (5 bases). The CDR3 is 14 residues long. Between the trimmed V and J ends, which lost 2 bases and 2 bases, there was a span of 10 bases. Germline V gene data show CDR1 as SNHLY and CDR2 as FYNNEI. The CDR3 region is CASSEQGTTYEQYF. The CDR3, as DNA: TGTGCCAGCAGTGAACAGGGCACCACCTACGAGCAGTACTTC.

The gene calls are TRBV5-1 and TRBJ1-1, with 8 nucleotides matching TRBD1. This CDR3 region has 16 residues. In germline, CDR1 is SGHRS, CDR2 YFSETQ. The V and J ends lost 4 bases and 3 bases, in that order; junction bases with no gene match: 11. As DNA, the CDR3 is TGCGCCAGCAGCCCCCTGACAGGGGTACAGTACACTGAAGCTTTCTTT. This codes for CASSPLTGVQYTEAFF.

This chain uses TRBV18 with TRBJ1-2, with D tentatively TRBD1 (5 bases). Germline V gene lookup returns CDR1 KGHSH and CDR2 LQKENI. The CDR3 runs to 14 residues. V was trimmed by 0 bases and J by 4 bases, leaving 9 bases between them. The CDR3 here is CASSPPGTLYGYTF. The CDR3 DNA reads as TGTGCCAGCTCACCACCCGGGACTCTCTATGGCTACACCTTC.

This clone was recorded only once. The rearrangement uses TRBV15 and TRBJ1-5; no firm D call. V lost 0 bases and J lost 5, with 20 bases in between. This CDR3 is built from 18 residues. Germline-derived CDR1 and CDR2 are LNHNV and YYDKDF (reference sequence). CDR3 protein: CATSREWVIHPTYQPQHF. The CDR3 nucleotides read TGTGCCACCAGCAGAGAATGGGTGATTCACCCGACATATCAGCCCCAGCATTTT.

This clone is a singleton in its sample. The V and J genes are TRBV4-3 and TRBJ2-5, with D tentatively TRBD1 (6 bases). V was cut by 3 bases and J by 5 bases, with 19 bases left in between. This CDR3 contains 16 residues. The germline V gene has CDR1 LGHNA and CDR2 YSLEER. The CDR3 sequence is CASSQNYQGPLETQYF. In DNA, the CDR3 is TGCGCCAGCAGCCAGAACTACCAGGGGCCCCTCGAGACCCAGTACTTC.

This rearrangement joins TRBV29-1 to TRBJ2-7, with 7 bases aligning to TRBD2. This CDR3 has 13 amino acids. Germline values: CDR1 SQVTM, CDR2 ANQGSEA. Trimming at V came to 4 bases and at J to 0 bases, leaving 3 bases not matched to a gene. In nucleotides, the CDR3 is TGCAGCGTTGTTCTAGCGGTCTCCTACGAGCAGTACTTC. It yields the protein CSVVLAVSYEQYF.

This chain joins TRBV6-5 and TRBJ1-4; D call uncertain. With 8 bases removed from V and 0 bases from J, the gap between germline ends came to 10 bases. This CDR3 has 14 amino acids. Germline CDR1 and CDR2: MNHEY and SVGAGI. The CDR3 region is CASGRAATNEKLFF. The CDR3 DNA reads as TGTGCCAGCGGGAGGGCCGCAACTAATGAAAAACTGTTTTTT.

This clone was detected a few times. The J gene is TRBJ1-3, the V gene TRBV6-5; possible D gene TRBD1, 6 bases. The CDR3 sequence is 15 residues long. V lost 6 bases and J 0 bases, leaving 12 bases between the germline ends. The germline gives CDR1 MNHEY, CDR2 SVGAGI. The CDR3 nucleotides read TGTGCCAGCAGGGCGACAGGAAACTCTGGAAACACCATATATTTT. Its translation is CASRATGNSGNTIYF.

The CDR3: CASSAGQGADTQYF. Written as DNA, the CDR3 is TGCGCCAGCAGCGCGGGACAGGGGGCAGATACGCAGTATTTT. The genes are TRBV4-3 and TRBJ2-3; 11 nucleotides agree with TRBD1. The V gene's germline CDR1 is LGHNA and CDR2 YSLEER. The CDR3 sequence is 14 residues long. V shed 5 bases, J shed 4 bases, and the junction held 2 bases outside the gene matches.

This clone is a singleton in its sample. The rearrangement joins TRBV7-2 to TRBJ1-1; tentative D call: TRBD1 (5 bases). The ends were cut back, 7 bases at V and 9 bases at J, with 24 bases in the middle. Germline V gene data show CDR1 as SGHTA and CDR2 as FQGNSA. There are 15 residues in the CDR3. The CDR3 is CASTSTYVGRGKAFF. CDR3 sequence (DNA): TGTGCCAGCACCTCGACTTACGTGGGGCGAGGCAAAGCTTTCTTT.